These T cell receptor beta chains were read from a single sample in a study of blood T cell repertoires in COVID-19. TCRdb's copy holds only in-frame clones and misses some; the assay was immunoSEQ multiplex PCR. The repertoire holds tens of thousands of clones, with around 90% as singletons. Sequencing input: peripheral blood. These receptors all stem from a man in his 70s in a cohort sampled during active COVID-19. CDR3s leave out the opening cysteine and the closing phenylalanine or tryptophan.

j_gene	v_gene	CDR3aa
TRBJ2-1	TRBV7-9	ASSVGQGQGYNEQF
TRBJ1-2	TRBV18	ASSEQGSYGYT
TRBJ2-5	TRBV28	ASSFAETQY
TRBJ2-7	TRBV18	ASSPSGGGGYEQY
TRBJ1-1	TRBV5-4	ASSIYMNTEAF
TRBJ2-3	TRBV28	ASSLVQKAQY
TRBJ1-4	TRBV5-6	ASRDRGDEKLF
TRBJ2-1	TRBV24-1	ATSDSSGRAAEQF
TRBJ2-1	TRBV9	VSSASGTSYNEQF
TRBJ1-5	TRBV19	ASRAVPRGNQPQH
TRBJ1-2	TRBV28	ASSSGQGPYGYT
TRBJ2-3	TRBV27	ASSFYRGQGTDTQY
TRBJ2-1	TRBV7-2	ASSLQGTSGTHEQF
TRBJ1-5	TRBV2	ASTVTVRQPQH
TRBJ2-6	TRBV27	ASRRTGSGANVLT
TRBJ2-7	TRBV7-9	ASSSHRGYEQY
TRBJ2-7	TRBV6-2/TRBV6-3	ASSADRGRFYEQY
TRBJ2-3	TRBV4-1	ASSQGVILAGGTDTQY
TRBJ2-7	TRBV4-1	ASSQPGTGSYEQY
TRBJ2-3	TRBV24-1	ATSDFVSRGEGFSTDTQY
TRBJ2-3	TRBV6-4	ASSANFPSPTDTQY
TRBJ2-5	TRBV4-1	ASSPRSYRGMETQY
TRBJ2-2	TRBV10-2	ASSSGLSTGELF
TRBJ2-7	TRBV7-2	ASSANRAASYEQY
TRBJ2-2	TRBV2	ASRPTSGRVAGELF
TRBJ2-5	TRBV4-2	ASSHPGTSGSQQETQY
TRBJ1-1	TRBV5-1	ASSRRWGGQRTEAF
TRBJ1-5	TRBV19	ASSIGAGRSNQPQH
TRBJ1-5	TRBV7-9	ASGYPGQDNQPQH
TRBJ1-5	TRBV15	ATSRDQGGGLPQH
TRBJ2-5	TRBV7-2	ASSTRSTVFQETQY
TRBJ2-3	TRBV5-1	ASSYLSLAGGSTDTQY
TRBJ1-1	TRBV7-2	ASSFSGQGYTEAF
TRBJ1-4	TRBV19	ASMRQLNEKLF
TRBJ2-4	TRBV5-1	ASSGGQGTDIQY
TRBJ1-2	TRBV14	ASSRQQANYGYT
TRBJ2-1	TRBV13	ASSLSGRSPTPF
TRBJ1-2	TRBV6-5	ASSFDWYGYT
TRBJ2-1	TRBV30	AWNQGLAGSYNEQF
TRBJ2-1	TRBV10-3	AISESTNYNEQF
TRBJ1-5	TRBV19	ASSIGGQPQH
TRBJ2-3	TRBV5-1	ASSSLTSGDSTDTQY
TRBJ1-1	TRBV6-2/TRBV6-3	ASSYPTGKYQRNTEAF
TRBJ2-1	TRBV28	ASSLPQGGNEQF
TRBJ2-5	TRBV19	ASSYLLPPGETQY
TRBJ2-3	TRBV18	ASSPLADTDTQY
TRBJ1-6	TRBV27	ASSPLVTGGADSPLH
TRBJ2-7	TRBV5-5	ASSLLAGGREQY
TRBJ1-5	TRBV28	ASRPTGRQGQPQH
TRBJ2-2	TRBV5-1	ASSTGTTNTGELF
TRBJ1-3	TRBV28	ASSLPGGLLSGNTIY
TRBJ2-5	TRBV28	ASSSPGTGMETQY
TRBJ1-1	TRBV7-9	ASSLNSPEAF
TRBJ2-3	TRBV5-6	ASSRRGSVTDTQY